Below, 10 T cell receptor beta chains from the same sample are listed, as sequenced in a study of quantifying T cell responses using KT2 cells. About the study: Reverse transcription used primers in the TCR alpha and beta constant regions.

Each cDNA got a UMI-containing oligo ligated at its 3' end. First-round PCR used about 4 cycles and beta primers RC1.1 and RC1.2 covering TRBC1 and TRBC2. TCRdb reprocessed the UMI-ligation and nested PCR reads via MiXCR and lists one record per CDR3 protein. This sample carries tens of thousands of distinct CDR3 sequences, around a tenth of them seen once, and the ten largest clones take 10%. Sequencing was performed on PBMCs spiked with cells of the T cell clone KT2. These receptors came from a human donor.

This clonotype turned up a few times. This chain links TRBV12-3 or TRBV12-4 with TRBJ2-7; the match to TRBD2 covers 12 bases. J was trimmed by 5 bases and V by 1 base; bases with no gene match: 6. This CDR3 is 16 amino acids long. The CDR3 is CASSLGGLAGINEQYF. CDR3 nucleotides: TGTGCCAGCAGTTTAGGAGGACTAGCGGGAATCAACGAGCAGTACTTC.

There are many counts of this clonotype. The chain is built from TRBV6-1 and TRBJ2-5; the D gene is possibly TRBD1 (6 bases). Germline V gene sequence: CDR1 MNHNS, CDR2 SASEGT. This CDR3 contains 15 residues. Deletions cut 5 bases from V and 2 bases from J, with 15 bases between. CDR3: CASSPTTGRQETQYF. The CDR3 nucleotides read TGTGCCAGCAGTCCTACAACAGGGCGGCAAGAGACCCAGTACTTC.

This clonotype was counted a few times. The CDR3 loop is CASSSGTGRGRTDTQYF. In DNA form, the CDR3 reads TGTGCCAGCAGCTCGGGGACAGGGAGGGGAAGGACAGATACGCAGTATTTT. This chain links TRBV11-3 with TRBJ2-3, with 9 bases lining up with TRBD1. V was clipped by 4 bases and J by 3 bases; unmatched bases: 11. This CDR3 is built from 17 residues. The V gene's germline CDR1 is SGHNT and CDR2 YENEEA.

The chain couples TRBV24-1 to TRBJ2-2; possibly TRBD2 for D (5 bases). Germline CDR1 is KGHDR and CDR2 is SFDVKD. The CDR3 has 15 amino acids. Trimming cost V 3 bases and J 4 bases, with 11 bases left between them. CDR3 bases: TGTGCCACCAGTGATATCTCTAGCCCCACCGGGGAGCTGTTTTTT. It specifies CATSDISSPTGELFF.

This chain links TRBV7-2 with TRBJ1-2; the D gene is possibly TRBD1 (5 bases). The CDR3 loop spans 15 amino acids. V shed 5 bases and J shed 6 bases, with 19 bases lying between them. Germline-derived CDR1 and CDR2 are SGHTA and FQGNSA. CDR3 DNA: TGTGCCAGCAGCCCCGGCGGTCGAGGGGCGGATGGCTACACCTTC. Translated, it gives CASSPGGRGADGYTF. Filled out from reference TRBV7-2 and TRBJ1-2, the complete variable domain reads GAGVSQSPSNKVTEKGKDVELRCDPISGHTALYWYRQSLGQGLEFLIYFQGNSAPDKSGLPSDRFSAERTGGSVSTLTIQRTQQEDSAVYLCASSPGGRGADGYTFGSGTRLTVV.

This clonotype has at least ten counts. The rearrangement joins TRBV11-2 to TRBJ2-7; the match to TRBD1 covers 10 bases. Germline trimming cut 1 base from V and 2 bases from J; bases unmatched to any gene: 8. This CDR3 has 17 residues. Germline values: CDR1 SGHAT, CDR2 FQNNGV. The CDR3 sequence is CASSLAPGTGATYEQYF. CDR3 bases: TGTGCCAGCAGCTTAGCACCAGGGACAGGGGCTACCTACGAGCAGTACTTC.

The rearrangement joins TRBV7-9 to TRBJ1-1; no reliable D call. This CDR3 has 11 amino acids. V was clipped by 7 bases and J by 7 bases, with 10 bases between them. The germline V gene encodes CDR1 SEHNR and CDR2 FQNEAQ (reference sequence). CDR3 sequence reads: CASTPRDEAFF. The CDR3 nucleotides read TGTGCCAGCACCCCAAGGGATGAAGCTTTCTTT.

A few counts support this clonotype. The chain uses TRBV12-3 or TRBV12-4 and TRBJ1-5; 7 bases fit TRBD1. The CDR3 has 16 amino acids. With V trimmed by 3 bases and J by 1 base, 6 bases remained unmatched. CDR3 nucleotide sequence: TGTGCCAGCAGTTTCGTTGACAGGGCCAGCAATCAGCCCCAGCATTTT. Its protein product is CASSFVDRASNQPQHF.

CDR3: CASGRTGIYNEQFF. The CDR3, as DNA: TGTGCCAGCGGTAGGACAGGGATATACAATGAGCAGTTCTTC. This chain links TRBV2 with TRBJ2-1; 8 nucleotides match TRBD1. Germline loops: CDR1 SNHLY, CDR2 FYNNEI. The V and J ends lost 8 bases and 4 bases, in that order; junction bases with no gene match: 7. The CDR3 is 14 amino acids. The full variable domain, completed using reference TRBV2 and TRBJ2-1, is EPEVTQTPSHQVTQMGQEVILRCVPISNHLYFYWYRQILGQKVEFLVSFYNNEISEKSEIFDDQFSVERPDGSNFTLKIRSTKLEDSAMYFCASGRTGIYNEQFFGPGTRLTVL.

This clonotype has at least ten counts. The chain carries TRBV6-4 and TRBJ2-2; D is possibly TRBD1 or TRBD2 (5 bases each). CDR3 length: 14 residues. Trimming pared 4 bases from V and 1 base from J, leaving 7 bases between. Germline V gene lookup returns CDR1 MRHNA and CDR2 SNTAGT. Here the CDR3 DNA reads TGTGCCAGCAGTGGGGACGGGAACACCGGGGAGCTGTTTTTT. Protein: CASSGDGNTGELFF.